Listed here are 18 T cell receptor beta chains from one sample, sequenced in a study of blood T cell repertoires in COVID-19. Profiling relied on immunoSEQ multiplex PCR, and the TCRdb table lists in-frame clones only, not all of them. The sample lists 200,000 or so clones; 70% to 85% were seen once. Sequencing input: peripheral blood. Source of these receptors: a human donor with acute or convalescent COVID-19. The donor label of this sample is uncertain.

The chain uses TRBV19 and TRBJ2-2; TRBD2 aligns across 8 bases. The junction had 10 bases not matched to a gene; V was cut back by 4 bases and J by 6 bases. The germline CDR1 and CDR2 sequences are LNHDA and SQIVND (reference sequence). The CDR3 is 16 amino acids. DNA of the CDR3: TGTGCCAGTAGTACACTCCGGGAGGGCCGGGCCGGGGAGCTGTTTTTT. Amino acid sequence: CASSTLREGRAGELFF.

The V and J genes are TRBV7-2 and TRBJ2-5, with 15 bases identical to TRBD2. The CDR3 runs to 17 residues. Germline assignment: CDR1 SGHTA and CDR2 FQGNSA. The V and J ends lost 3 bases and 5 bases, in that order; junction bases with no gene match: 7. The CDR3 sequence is CASSLRTSGRAGETQYF. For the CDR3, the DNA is TGTGCCAGCAGCTTGAGGACTAGCGGGAGGGCCGGGGAGACCCAGTACTTC.

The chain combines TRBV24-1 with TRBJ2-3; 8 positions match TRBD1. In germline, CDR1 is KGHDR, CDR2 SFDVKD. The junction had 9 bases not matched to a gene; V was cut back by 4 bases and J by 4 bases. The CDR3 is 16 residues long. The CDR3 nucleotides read TGTGCCACCAGTGACCCATGGGGGACAGGCGCAGATACGCAGTATTTT. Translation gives CATSDPWGTGADTQYF.

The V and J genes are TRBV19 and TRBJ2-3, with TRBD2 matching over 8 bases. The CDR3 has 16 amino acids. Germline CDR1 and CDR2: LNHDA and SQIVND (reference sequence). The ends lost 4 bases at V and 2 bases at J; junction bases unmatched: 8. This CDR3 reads CASSTSGPPITDTQYF. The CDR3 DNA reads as TGTGCCAGTAGTACTAGCGGGCCACCGATCACAGATACGCAGTATTTT.

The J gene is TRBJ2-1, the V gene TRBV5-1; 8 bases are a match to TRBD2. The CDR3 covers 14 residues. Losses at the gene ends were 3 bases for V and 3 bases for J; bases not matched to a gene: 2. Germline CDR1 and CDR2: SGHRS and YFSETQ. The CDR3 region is CASSSTSGYNEQFF. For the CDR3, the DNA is TGCGCCAGCAGCTCTACTAGCGGCTACAATGAGCAGTTCTTC.

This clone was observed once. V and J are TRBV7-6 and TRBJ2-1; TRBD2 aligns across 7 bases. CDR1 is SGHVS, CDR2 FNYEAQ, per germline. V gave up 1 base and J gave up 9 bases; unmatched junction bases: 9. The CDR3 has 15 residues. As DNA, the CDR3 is TGTGCCAGCAGCTTAGGGCAGGGAGGGTTGGGTGAGCAGTTCTTC. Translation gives CASSLGQGGLGEQFF.

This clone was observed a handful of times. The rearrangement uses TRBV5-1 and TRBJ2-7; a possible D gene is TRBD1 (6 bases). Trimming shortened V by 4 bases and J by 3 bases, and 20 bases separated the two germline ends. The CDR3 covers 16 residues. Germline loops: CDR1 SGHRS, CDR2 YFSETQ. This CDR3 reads CASSPSTGKMGYEQYF. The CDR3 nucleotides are TGCGCCAGCAGCCCCTCAACAGGGAAGATGGGCTACGAGCAGTACTTC.

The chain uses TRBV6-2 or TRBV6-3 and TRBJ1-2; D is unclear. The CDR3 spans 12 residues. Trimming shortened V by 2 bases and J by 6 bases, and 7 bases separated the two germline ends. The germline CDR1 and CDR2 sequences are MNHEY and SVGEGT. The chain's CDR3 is CASSYAGNGYTF. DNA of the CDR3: TGTGCCAGCAGTTACGCAGGAAATGGCTACACCTTC.

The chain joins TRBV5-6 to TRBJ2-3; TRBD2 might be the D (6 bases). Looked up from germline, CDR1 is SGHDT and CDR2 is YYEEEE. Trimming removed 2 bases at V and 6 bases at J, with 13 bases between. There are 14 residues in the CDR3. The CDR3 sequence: CASSLRLGPDTQYF. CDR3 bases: TGTGCCAGCAGCTTAAGACTAGGCCCGGATACGCAGTATTTT.

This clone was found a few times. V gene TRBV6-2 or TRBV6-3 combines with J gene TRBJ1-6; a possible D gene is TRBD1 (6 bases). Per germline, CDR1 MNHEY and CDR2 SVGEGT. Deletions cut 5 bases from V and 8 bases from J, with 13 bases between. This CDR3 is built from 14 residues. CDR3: CASSHRASDSPLHF. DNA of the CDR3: TGTGCCAGCAGTCACAGGGCCTCGGATTCACCCCTCCACTTT.

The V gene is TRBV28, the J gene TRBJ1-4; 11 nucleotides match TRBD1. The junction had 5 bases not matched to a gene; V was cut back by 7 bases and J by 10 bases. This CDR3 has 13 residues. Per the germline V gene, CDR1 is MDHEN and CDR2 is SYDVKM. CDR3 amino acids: CASMAGTGGKLFF. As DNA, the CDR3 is TGTGCCAGCATGGCCGGGACAGGGGGAAAACTGTTTTTT.

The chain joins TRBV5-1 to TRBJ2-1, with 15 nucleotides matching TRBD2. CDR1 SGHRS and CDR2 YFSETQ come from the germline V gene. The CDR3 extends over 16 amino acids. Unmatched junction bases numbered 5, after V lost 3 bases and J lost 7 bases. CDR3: CASSSAGTSGRNEQFF. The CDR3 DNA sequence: TGCGCCAGCAGCTCAGCAGGGACTAGCGGGAGGAATGAGCAGTTCTTC.

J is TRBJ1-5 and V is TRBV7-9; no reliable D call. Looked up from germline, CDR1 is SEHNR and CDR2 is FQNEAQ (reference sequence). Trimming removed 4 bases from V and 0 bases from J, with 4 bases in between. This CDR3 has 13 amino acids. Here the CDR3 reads CASSSYSNQPQHF. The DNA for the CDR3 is TGTGCCAGCAGCTCGTATAGCAATCAGCCCCAGCATTTT.

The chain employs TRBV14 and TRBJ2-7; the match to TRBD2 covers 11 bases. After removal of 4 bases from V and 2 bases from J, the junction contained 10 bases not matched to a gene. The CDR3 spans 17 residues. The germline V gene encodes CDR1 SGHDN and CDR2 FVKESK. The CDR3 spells CASSRQTGTSGTYEQYF. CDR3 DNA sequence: TGTGCCAGCAGCCGCCAAACAGGGACTAGCGGTACCTACGAGCAGTACTTC.

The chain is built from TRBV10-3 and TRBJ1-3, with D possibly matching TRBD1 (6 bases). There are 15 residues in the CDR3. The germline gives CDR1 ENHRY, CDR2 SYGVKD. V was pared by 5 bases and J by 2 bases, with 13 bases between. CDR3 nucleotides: TGTGCCATCAGTAAGGACAGACAAACTGGAAACACCATATATTTT. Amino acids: CAISKDRQTGNTIYF.

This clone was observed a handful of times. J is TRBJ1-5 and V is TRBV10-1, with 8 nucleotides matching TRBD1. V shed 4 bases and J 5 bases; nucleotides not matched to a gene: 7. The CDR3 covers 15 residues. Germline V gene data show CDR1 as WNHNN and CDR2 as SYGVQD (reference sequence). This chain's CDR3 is CASSAVRGQDQPQHF. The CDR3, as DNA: TGCGCCAGCAGTGCTGTCAGGGGGCAAGATCAGCCCCAGCATTTT.

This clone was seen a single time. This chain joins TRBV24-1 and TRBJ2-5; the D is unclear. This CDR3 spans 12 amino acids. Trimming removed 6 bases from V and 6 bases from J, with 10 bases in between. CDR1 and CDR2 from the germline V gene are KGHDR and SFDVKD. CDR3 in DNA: TGTGCCACCAGTCCGAATAGTAAGACCCAGTACTTC. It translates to CATSPNSKTQYF.

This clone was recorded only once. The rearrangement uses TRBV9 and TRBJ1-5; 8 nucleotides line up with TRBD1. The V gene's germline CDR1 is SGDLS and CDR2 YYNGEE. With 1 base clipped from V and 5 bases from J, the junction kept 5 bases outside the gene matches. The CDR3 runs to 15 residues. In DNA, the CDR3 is TGTGCCAGCAGCGTATCAGGGGGCTTTGATCAGCCCCAGCATTTT. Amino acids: CASSVSGGFDQPQHF.